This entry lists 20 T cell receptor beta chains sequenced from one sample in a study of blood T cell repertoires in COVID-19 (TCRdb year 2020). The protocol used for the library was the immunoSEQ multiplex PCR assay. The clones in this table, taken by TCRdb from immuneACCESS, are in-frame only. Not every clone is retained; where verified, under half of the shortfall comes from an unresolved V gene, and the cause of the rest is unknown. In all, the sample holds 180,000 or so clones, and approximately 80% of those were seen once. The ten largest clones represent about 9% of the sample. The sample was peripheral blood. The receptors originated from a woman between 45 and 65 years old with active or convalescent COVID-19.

The CDR3 nucleotides read TGTGCCAGCAGTTATGTCAATACGCAGTATTTT. Amino acid sequence: CASSYVNTQYF. This chain links TRBV6-2 or TRBV6-3 with TRBJ2-3; no firm D call. V was pared by 3 bases and J by 7 bases, with 5 bases between. Germline V gene data show CDR1 as MNHEY and CDR2 as SVGEGT. This CDR3 comprises 11 residues.

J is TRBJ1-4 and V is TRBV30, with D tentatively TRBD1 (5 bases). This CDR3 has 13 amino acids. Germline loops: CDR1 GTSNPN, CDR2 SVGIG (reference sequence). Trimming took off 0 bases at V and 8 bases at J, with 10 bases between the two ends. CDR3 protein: CAWSVGGDEKLFF. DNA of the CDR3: TGTGCCTGGAGTGTGGGGGGGGACGAAAAACTGTTTTTT.

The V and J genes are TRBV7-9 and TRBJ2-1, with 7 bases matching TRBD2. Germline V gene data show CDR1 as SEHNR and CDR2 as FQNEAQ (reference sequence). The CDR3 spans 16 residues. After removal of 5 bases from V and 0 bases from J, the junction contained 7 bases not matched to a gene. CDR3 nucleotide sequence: TGTGCCAGCAGCGGGAGCGCGGGGGTCTCCTACAATGAGCAGTTCTTC. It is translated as CASSGSAGVSYNEQFF.

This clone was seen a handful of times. As DNA, the CDR3 is TGTGCCAGCAGTGAAAAAGTCTCGTCGGTCGCTTTCTTT. It specifies CASSEKVSSVAFF. The J gene is TRBJ1-1, the V gene TRBV2; no definite D call. CDR1 is SNHLY, CDR2 FYNNEI, per germline. The CDR3 runs 13 residues. Trimming took off 2 bases at V and 11 bases at J, with 15 bases between the two ends.

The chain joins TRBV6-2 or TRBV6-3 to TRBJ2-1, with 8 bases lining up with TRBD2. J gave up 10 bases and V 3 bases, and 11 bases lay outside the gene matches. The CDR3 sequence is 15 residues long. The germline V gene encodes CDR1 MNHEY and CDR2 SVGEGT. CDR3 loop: CASSYGTSGAGEQFF. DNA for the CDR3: TGTGCCAGCAGTTATGGTACTAGCGGTGCAGGGGAGCAGTTCTTC.

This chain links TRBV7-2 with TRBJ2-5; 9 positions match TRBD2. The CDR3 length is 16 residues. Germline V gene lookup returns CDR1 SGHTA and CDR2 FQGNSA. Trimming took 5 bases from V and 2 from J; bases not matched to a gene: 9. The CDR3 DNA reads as TGTGCCAGCAGCCTTGGTGCTAGCGGGGTACAAGAGACCCAGTACTTC. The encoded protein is CASSLGASGVQETQYF.

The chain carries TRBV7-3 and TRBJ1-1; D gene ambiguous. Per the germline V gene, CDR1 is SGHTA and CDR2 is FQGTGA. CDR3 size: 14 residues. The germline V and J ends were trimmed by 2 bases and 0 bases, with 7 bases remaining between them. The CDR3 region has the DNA TGTGCCAGCAGCTTACAATCAGTGAACACTGAAGCTTTCTTT. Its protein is CASSLQSVNTEAFF.

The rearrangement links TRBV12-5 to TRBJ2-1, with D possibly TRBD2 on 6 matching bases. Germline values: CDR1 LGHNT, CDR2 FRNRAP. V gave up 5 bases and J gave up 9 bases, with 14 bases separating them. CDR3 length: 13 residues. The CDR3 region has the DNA TGTGCTAGTGGTCACAGACTAGGCACTGAGCAGTTCTTC. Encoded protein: CASGHRLGTEQFF.

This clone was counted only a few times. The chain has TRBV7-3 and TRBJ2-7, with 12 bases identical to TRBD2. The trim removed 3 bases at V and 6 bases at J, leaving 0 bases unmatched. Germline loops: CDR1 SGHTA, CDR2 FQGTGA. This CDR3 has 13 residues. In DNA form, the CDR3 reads TGTGCCAGCAGCTTGGGACTAGCGGGCGAGCAGTACTTC. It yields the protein CASSLGLAGEQYF. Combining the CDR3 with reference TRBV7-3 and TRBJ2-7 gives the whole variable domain GAGVSQTPSNKVTEKGKYVELRCDPISGHTALYWYRQSLGQGPEFLIYFQGTGAADDSGLPNDRFFAVRPEGSVSTLKIQRTERGDSAVYLCASSLGLAGEQYFGPGTRLTVT.

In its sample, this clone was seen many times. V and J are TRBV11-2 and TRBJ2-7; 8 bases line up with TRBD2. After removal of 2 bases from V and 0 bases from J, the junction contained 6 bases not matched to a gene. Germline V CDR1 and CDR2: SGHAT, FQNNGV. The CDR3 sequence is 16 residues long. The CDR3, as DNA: TGTGCCAGCAGCTTAATCGGCGGGACTAGCTCCTACGAGCAGTACTTC. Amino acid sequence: CASSLIGGTSSYEQYF.

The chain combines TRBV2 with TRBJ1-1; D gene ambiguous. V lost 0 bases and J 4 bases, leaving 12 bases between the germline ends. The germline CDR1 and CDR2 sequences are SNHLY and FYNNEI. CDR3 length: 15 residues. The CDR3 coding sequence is TGTGCCAGCAGTGAAGCGGGCAGTGCGGGCACTGAAGCTTTCTTT. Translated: CASSEAGSAGTEAFF. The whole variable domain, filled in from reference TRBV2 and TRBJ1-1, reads EPEVTQTPSHQVTQMGQEVILRCVPISNHLYFYWYRQILGQKVEFLVSFYNNEISEKSEIFDDQFSVERPDGSNFTLKIRSTKLEDSAMYFCASSEAGSAGTEAFFGQGTRLTVV.

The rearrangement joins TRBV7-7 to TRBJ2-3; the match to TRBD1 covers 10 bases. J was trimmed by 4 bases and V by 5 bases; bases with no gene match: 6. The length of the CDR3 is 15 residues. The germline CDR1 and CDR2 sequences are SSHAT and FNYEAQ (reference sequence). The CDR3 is CASSKGDRGADTQYF. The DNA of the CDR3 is TGTGCCAGCAGCAAAGGGGACAGGGGAGCAGATACGCAGTATTTT.

The CDR3 protein is CASSLLPPAGGGNTIYF. The CDR3 DNA follows: TGTGCCAGCAGCTTACTCCCCCCGGCGGGGGGTGGAAACACCATATATTTT. The chain joins TRBV7-2 to TRBJ1-3, with D tentatively TRBD1 (5 bases). Deletions cut 2 bases from V and 3 bases from J, with 17 bases between. Germline V lookup: CDR1 SGHTA, CDR2 FQGNSA. The CDR3 contains 17 residues.

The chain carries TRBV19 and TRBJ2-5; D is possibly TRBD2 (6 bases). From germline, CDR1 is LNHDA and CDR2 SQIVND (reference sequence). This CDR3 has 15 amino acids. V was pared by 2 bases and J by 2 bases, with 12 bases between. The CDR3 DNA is TGTGCCAGTAGTATACTAGCGACCGAACAAGAGACCCAGTACTTC. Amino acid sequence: CASSILATEQETQYF.

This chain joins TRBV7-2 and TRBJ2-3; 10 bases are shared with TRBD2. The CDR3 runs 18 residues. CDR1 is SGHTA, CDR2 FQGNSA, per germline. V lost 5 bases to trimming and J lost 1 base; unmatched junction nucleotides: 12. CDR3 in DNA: TGTGCCAGCAGCGTACGCAACCATCTAGCGGGGGGCACAGATACGCAGTATTTT. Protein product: CASSVRNHLAGGTDTQYF.

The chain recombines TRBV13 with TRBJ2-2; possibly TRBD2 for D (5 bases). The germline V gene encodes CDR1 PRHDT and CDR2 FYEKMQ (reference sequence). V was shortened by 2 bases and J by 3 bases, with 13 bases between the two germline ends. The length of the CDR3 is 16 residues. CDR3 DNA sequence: TGTGCCAGCAGCTTAAAGTTAAGCGGTTACACCGGGGAGCTGTTTTTT. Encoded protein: CASSLKLSGYTGELFF.

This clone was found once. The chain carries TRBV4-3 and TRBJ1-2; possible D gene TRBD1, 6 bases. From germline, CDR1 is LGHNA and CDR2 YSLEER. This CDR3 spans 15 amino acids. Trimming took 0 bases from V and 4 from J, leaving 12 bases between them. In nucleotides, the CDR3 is TGCGCCAGCAGCCAAGATAAGGGGGGGGTCTATGGCTACACCTTC. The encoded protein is CASSQDKGGVYGYTF.

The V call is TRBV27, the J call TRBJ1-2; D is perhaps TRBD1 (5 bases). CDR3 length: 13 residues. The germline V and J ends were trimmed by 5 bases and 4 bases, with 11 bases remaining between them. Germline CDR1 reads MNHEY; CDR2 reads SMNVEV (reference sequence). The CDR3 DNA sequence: TGTGCCAGCAGTGCGGGACTGGGCTATGGCTACACCTTC. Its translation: CASSAGLGYGYTF.

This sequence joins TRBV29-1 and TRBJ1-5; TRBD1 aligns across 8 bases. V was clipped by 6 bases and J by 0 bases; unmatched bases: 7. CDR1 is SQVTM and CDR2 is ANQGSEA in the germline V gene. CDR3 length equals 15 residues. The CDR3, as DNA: TGCAGCGTAAGACAGGGGATGGATAGCAATCAGCCCCAGCATTTT. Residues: CSVRQGMDSNQPQHF.

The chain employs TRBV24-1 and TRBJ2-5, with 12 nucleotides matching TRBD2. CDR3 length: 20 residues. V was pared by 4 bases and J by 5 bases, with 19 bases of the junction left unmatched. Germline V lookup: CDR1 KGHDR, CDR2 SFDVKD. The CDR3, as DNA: TGTGCCACCAGTGAACAACCGGGACTAGCGGGCAGAATGGGCTCGGAGACCCAGTACTTC. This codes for CATSEQPGLAGRMGSETQYF.